A single sample gave rise to the 14 T cell receptor beta chains below, sequenced in a study of cytomegalovirus exposure and HLA in healthy donors. Researchers ran the PCR with 60 Vbeta and 13 Jbeta primers. The assay was immunoSEQ multiplex PCR, and TCRdb's table has in-frame clones only and misses some. The sample shows 100,000 to 120,000 clones, around four fifths of them seen only once. Material: PBMCs. The receptors come from a woman in her sixties in good health and CMV-seropositive.

This clone appeared a few times. The chain couples TRBV7-8 to TRBJ2-1; D may be TRBD2 (5 bases). Germline assignment: CDR1 SGHVS and CDR2 FQNEAQ. Trimming took off 6 bases at V and 5 bases at J, with 17 bases between the two ends. CDR3 length: 15 amino acids. The CDR3: CASRISRTLNNEQFF. The DNA for the CDR3 is TGTGCCAGCAGGATAAGCCGGACTCTAAACAATGAGCAGTTCTTC.

This chain uses TRBV5-1 with TRBJ2-7; the match to TRBD2 covers 7 bases. This CDR3 has 14 amino acids. The V gene's germline CDR1 is SGHRS and CDR2 YFSETQ. Trimming at V came to 1 base and at J to 6 bases, leaving 7 bases not matched to a gene. The CDR3 DNA reads TGCGCCAGCAGCTTGCCGGAAACTAGCGTCGAGCAGTACTTC. Translated, it gives CASSLPETSVEQYF. The full variable domain, in which reference TRBV5-1 and TRBJ2-7 provide the parts outside the CDR3, is KAGVTQTPRYLIKTRGQQVTLSCSPISGHRSVSWYQQTPGQGLQFLFEYFSETQRNKGNFPGRFSGRQFSNSRSEMNVSTLELGDSALYLCASSLPETSVEQYFGPGTRLTVT.

V usage is TRBV18 and J usage is TRBJ1-2; 7 nucleotides line up with TRBD1. V gave up 3 bases and J gave up 2 bases; unmatched junction bases: 6. Per germline, CDR1 KGHSH and CDR2 LQKENI. The CDR3 covers 15 residues. In DNA form, the CDR3 reads TGTGCCAGCTCACCGAACAGGGGTCGGAACTATGGCTACACCTTC. Its protein is CASSPNRGRNYGYTF.

The chain joins TRBV27 to TRBJ2-3, with D unresolved. The V gene's germline CDR1 is MNHEY and CDR2 SMNVEV (reference sequence). Trimming took off 2 bases at V and 2 bases at J, with 8 bases between the two ends. This CDR3 is built from 14 residues. DNA for the CDR3: TGTGCCAGCAGTTTAAAGCTTTCCACAGATACGCAGTATTTT. Its translation is CASSLKLSTDTQYF.

Only one count was recorded for this clone. The chain combines TRBV28 with TRBJ1-5; unclear D gene. V lost 2 bases to trimming and J lost 4 bases, with 6 bases between them. The CDR3 covers 13 residues. The germline CDR1 and CDR2 sequences are MDHEN and SYDVKM. CDR3 sequence (DNA): TGTGCCAGCAGTTTAATGGAGAATCAGCCCCAGCATTTT. It translates to CASSLMENQPQHF. Full variable domain (missing parts from reference TRBV28 and TRBJ1-5): DVKVTQSSRYLVKRTGEKVFLECVQDMDHENMFWYRQDPGLGLRLIYFSYDVKMKEKGDIPEGYSVSREKKERFSLILESASTNQTSMYLCASSLMENQPQHFGDGTRLSIL.

This clone has just a few counts. This chain joins TRBV7-2 and TRBJ2-2, with 7 bases aligning to TRBD2. The V and J ends lost 4 bases and 3 bases, in that order; junction bases with no gene match: 11. Germline assignment: CDR1 SGHTA and CDR2 FQGNSA. This CDR3 region has 17 residues. CDR3 nucleotide sequence: TGTGCCAGCAGCTGGGGGGAGGGCACGGGGCACACCGGGGAGCTGTTTTTT. This translates into CASSWGEGTGHTGELFF. Complete variable domain (other parts from reference TRBV7-2 and TRBJ2-2): GAGVSQSPSNKVTEKGKDVELRCDPISGHTALYWYRQSLGQGLEFLIYFQGNSAPDKSGLPSDRFSAERTGGSVSTLTIQRTQQEDSAVYLCASSWGEGTGHTGELFFGEGSRLTVL.

This chain connects TRBV6-1 to TRBJ1-3; D is undetermined. The germline V gene encodes CDR1 MNHNS and CDR2 SASEGT. With 1 base removed from V and 4 bases from J, the gap between germline ends came to 11 bases. The CDR3 sequence is 15 residues long. CDR3 DNA sequence: TGTGCCAGCAGTGAAGAAGGCCGCGGAGGAAACACCATATATTTT. Translated: CASSEEGRGGNTIYF.

The gene calls are TRBV29-1 and TRBJ2-3, with TRBD2 identical over 9 bases. CDR1 SQVTM and CDR2 ANQGSEA come from the germline V gene. The CDR3 is 16 residues long. The V gene end was trimmed by 4 bases and the J gene end by 3 bases; junction bases not matched to a gene: 11. The chain's CDR3 is CSVVSWAGGLTDTQYF. Here the CDR3 DNA reads TGCAGCGTTGTTTCATGGGCGGGGGGGTTGACAGATACGCAGTATTTT.

DNA of the CDR3: TGTGCCAGCTCACCATGGACAGGGATGAACACTGAAGCTTTCTTT. It is translated as CASSPWTGMNTEAFF. The gene calls are TRBV18 and TRBJ1-1, with TRBD1 matching over 8 bases. CDR3 size: 15 residues. CDR1 is KGHSH and CDR2 is LQKENI in the germline V gene. With 2 bases clipped from V and 0 bases from J, the junction kept 2 bases outside the gene matches.

This clone was picked up one time. The chain links TRBV6-6 to TRBJ2-5; weak D call: TRBD1 (6 bases). V was trimmed by 2 bases and J by 2 bases, leaving 6 bases between them. This CDR3 has 13 residues. Germline V gene sequence: CDR1 MNHNY, CDR2 SVGAGI (reference sequence). The CDR3 spells CASSYGQQETQYF. The CDR3 coding sequence is TGTGCCAGCAGTTACGGACAGCAAGAGACCCAGTACTTC.

The CDR3: CASSWVGRAYNEQFF. In nucleotides, the CDR3 is TGTGCCAGCAGCTGGGTCGGGAGGGCCTACAATGAGCAGTTCTTC. The chain combines TRBV7-3 with TRBJ2-1, with 8 bases lining up with TRBD2. V trimming: 4 bases; J trimming: 2 bases; junction bases outside the gene matches: 4. The germline V gene encodes CDR1 SGHTA and CDR2 FQGTGA. The CDR3 runs to 15 residues. The full variable domain, in which reference TRBV7-3 and TRBJ2-1 provide the parts outside the CDR3, is GAGVSQTPSNKVTEKGKYVELRCDPISGHTALYWYRQSLGQGPEFLIYFQGTGAADDSGLPNDRFFAVRPEGSVSTLKIQRTERGDSAVYLCASSWVGRAYNEQFFGPGTRLTVL.

The chain uses TRBV11-2 and TRBJ1-1; 8 bases line up with TRBD1. This CDR3 has 16 residues. The germline CDR1 and CDR2 sequences are SGHAT and FQNNGV. The trim removed 5 bases at V and 3 bases at J, leaving 11 bases unmatched. The DNA for the CDR3 is TGTGCCAGCAGCCCGGGACAGGCGAATAGGGACACTGAAGCTTTCTTT. It is translated as CASSPGQANRDTEAFF.

This clone occurred a few times. The chain is built from TRBV7-2 and TRBJ2-5, with TRBD1 matching 10 bases. Gene TRBJ2-7 matches the end of the DNA better, so the J call may be wrong. The CDR3 contains 16 residues. CDR1 SGHTA and CDR2 FQGNSA come from the germline V gene. The CDR3: CASSLEDRGLTYEQYF. CDR3 DNA sequence: TGTGCCAGCAGCTTAGAGGACAGGGGGTTAACCTACGAGCAGTACTTC.

The V and J genes are TRBV6-5 and TRBJ1-5; D remains ambiguous. Between the trimmed V and J ends, which lost 6 bases and 0 bases, there was a span of 9 bases. There are 14 residues in the CDR3. Germline CDR1 and CDR2: MNHEY and SVGAGI. CDR3 sequence: CASSRGYSNQPQHF. CDR3 nucleotides: TGTGCCAGCAGCCGGGGTTATAGCAATCAGCCCCAGCATTTT.